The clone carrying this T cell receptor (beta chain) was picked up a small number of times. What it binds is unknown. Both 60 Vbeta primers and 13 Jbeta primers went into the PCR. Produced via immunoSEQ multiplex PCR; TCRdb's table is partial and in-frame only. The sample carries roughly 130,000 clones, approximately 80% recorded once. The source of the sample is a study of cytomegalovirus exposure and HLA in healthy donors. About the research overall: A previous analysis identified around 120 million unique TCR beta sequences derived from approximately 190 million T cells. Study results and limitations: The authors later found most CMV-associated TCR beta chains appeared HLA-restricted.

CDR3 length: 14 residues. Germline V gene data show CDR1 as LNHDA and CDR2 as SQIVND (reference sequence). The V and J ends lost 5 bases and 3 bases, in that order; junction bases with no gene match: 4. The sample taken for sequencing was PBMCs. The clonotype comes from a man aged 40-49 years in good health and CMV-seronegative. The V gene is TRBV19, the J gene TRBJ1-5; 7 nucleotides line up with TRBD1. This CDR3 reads CASSPGTANQPQHF. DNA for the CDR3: TGTGCCAGTAGTCCGGGGACAGCCAATCAGCCCCAGCATTTT.